The 30 T cell receptor beta chains given below trace back to one sample, sequenced in a study of T cell repertoires in cytomegalovirus infection. These receptors' targets are unknown. TCRdb used MiXCR to reprocess the reads, holding one entry per CDR3 protein. The sample holds some 800,000 distinct CDR3 sequences; around a third are singletons and the top ten take 12%. Sequenced here: cultured CD8+ T cells from PBMCs, sampled from culture after CMV antigen stimulation. These receptors were collected from a human donor in good health (CMV status not recorded). Some clones in this sample may be carry-over from other donors' samples.

The CDR3 DNA follows: TGTGCCAGCAGCTTAACCCCGAGAGGCGCCGAGGGCTACACCTTC. It codes for CASSLTPRGAEGYTF. The J gene is TRBJ1-2, the V gene TRBV7-3, with no clear D. V gave up 0 bases and J gave up 8 bases, with 16 bases separating them. This CDR3 is built from 15 residues. Germline values: CDR1 SGHTA, CDR2 FQGTGA.

This clonotype was found a few times. The rearrangement joins TRBV6-5 to TRBJ1-2; TRBD1 is a possible D gene (6 bases). Germline lookup yields CDR1 MNHEY and CDR2 SVGAGI. This CDR3 is 17 amino acids long. V lost 0 bases and J 4 bases, leaving 18 bases between the germline ends. CDR3 protein: CASSYSAGLGGFYGYTF. The CDR3 DNA reads as TGTGCCAGCAGTTACTCCGCTGGACTAGGGGGGTTCTATGGCTACACCTTC.

V gene TRBV28 combines with J gene TRBJ1-2; 7 bases are a match to TRBD1. V trimming: 2 bases; J trimming: 4 bases; junction bases outside the gene matches: 10. The CDR3 is 16 amino acids. Germline loops: CDR1 MDHEN, CDR2 SYDVKM. The DNA for the CDR3 is TGTGCCAGCAGTTTACGGACAGGTCCTGGGCGCTATGGCTACACCTTC. Protein: CASSLRTGPGRYGYTF.

This clonotype was seen more than once but under ten times. This rearrangement joins TRBV7-3 to TRBJ1-1; D remains unclear. The length of the CDR3 is 16 residues. The germline CDR1 and CDR2 sequences are SGHTA and FQGTGA. V lost 1 base, J lost 1 base, and 13 bases lay in between. The CDR3 sequence: CASSLMRRAGNTEAFF. As DNA, the CDR3 is TGTGCCAGCAGCTTAATGAGGCGGGCGGGGAACACTGAAGCTTTCTTT.

In this sample, this clonotype turned up a few times. The chain joins TRBV7-6 to TRBJ2-7; D unclear. CDR1 and CDR2 (germline): SGHVS, FNYEAQ. Trimming shortened V by 5 bases and J by 2 bases, and 13 bases separated the two germline ends. The CDR3 consists of 14 residues. The CDR3 sequence: CASSPGPAAYEQYF. The CDR3 DNA sequence: TGTGCCAGCAGCCCGGGCCCCGCCGCCTACGAGCAGTACTTC.

The rearrangement uses TRBV20-1 and TRBJ2-3, with D perhaps TRBD2 (9 bases). With 5 bases removed from V and 7 bases from J, the gap between germline ends came to 22 bases. This CDR3 is 15 amino acids long. Germline values: CDR1 DFQATT, CDR2 SNEGSKA (reference sequence). The CDR3 nucleotides are TGCAGTGCTGCGGGAGGGGACAGGCCTTTTAATACGCAGTATTTT. It codes for CSAAGGDRPFNTQYF.

The CDR3 bases are TGTGCCAGCAGCGAAGGTGGGGTGGATAATGAAGCTTTCTTT. It specifies CASSEGGVDNEAFF. The chain recombines TRBV27 with TRBJ1-1; D is ambiguous. Between the trimmed V and J ends, which lost 6 bases and 7 bases, there was a span of 18 bases. CDR1 and CDR2 from the germline V gene are MNHEY and SMNVEV (reference sequence). The CDR3 has 14 amino acids.

The genes are TRBV20-1 and TRBJ2-2; TRBD1 is a possible D gene (6 bases). Germline V gene lookup returns CDR1 DFQATT and CDR2 SNEGSKA (reference sequence). The CDR3 runs 11 residues. V was clipped by 5 bases and J by 9 bases, with 10 bases between them. CDR3 coding DNA: TGCAGTGCTCTACAGGGTCGGGAGCTGTTTTTT. Amino acids: CSALQGRELFF.

This clonotype was counted many times. V usage is TRBV7-6 and J usage is TRBJ1-5; 7 nucleotides agree with TRBD1. This CDR3 region has 16 residues. V was clipped by 2 bases and J by 1 base; unmatched bases: 5. CDR1 and CDR2 (germline): SGHVS, FNYEAQ. In DNA, the CDR3 is TGTGCCAGCAGCTTATATTGGGGACAGAGCAATCAGCCCCAGCATTTT. Translation: CASSLYWGQSNQPQHF.

The chain joins TRBV14 to TRBJ2-5; no definite D call. V was shortened by 2 bases and J by 5 bases, with 12 bases between the two germline ends. The V gene's germline CDR1 is SGHDN and CDR2 FVKESK. The CDR3 contains 14 residues. The CDR3 DNA sequence: TGTGCCAGCAGCCAACTTCAAGGGTTGGAGACCCAGTACTTC. It translates to CASSQLQGLETQYF. Filled out from reference TRBV14 and TRBJ2-5, the complete variable domain reads EAGVTQFPSHSVIEKGQTVTLRCDPISGHDNLYWYRRVMGKEIKFLLHFVKESKQDESGMPNNRFLAERTGGTYSTLKVQPAELEDSGVYFCASSQLQGLETQYFGPGTRLLVL.

Only a few counts were recorded for this clonotype. The rearrangement links TRBV11-2 to TRBJ2-3, with D perhaps being TRBD1 or TRBD2 (6 bases each). CDR1 is SGHAT, CDR2 FQNNGV, per germline. The CDR3 extends over 15 amino acids. V was shortened by 4 bases and J by 5 bases, with 16 bases between the two germline ends. The CDR3 DNA is TGTGCCAGCAGCTCCACGTGGGGGGCTCTAGATACGCAGTATTTT. Protein: CASSSTWGALDTQYF.

The chain carries TRBV7-9 and TRBJ1-2, with 7 bases lining up with TRBD1. This CDR3 contains 15 residues. The germline V gene encodes CDR1 SEHNR and CDR2 FQNEAQ (reference sequence). V lost 7 bases, J lost 4 bases, and 12 bases stayed unmatched. In DNA, the CDR3 is TGTGCCAGCATCCTTAACACAGGGGAAGGCTATGGCTACACCTTC. Residues: CASILNTGEGYGYTF.

In its sample, this clonotype was seen many times. The chain recombines TRBV7-6 with TRBJ2-7, with D perhaps TRBD1 or TRBD2 (6 bases each). This CDR3 has 14 residues. Looked up from germline, CDR1 is SGHVS and CDR2 is FNYEAQ. V lost 0 bases, J lost 5 bases, and 11 bases lay in between. For the CDR3, the DNA is TGTGCCAGCAGCTTAGCAGGGGGGAATGACGAGCAGTACTTC. Encoded protein: CASSLAGGNDEQYF.

The chain has TRBV6-6 and TRBJ2-1; D possibly corresponds to TRBD1 (6 bases). CDR3 length equals 13 residues. The germline CDR1 and CDR2 sequences are MNHNY and SVGAGI (reference sequence). V gave up 4 bases and J gave up 8 bases, with 12 bases separating them. CDR3 protein: CASSLGQYDEQFF. The CDR3, as DNA: TGTGCCAGCAGTTTAGGACAGTACGATGAGCAGTTCTTC.

The chain couples TRBV24-1 to TRBJ2-2; 7 nucleotides align to TRBD1. J gave up 3 bases and V 4 bases, and 7 bases lay outside the gene matches. The germline gives CDR1 KGHDR, CDR2 SFDVKD. CDR3 size: 16 residues. CDR3 protein: CATSDRTGTDTGELFF. The CDR3 DNA sequence: TGTGCCACCAGTGACCGTACCGGGACAGACACCGGGGAGCTGTTTTTT.

This clonotype is labeled medium-sized. V and J are TRBV7-6 and TRBJ2-3, with TRBD2 identical over 10 bases. There are 17 residues in the CDR3. The germline V gene encodes CDR1 SGHVS and CDR2 FNYEAQ. J gave up 1 base and V 2 bases, and 6 bases lay outside the gene matches. The CDR3 spells CASSLLETSGGTDTQYF. The CDR3 coding sequence is TGTGCCAGCAGCTTACTCGAAACTAGCGGGGGCACAGATACGCAGTATTTT.

This clonotype was counted a single time. V and J are TRBV9 and TRBJ1-2, with 8 bases aligning to TRBD1. J lost 4 bases, V lost 2 bases, and 7 bases had no gene match. Germline CDR1 is SGDLS and CDR2 is YYNGEE. The CDR3 consists of 15 residues. CDR3 loop: CASSVPQGDFYGYTF. CDR3 coding DNA: TGTGCCAGCAGCGTCCCACAGGGGGACTTCTATGGCTACACCTTC.

The V call is TRBV11-2, the J call TRBJ1-3; 7 bases match TRBD1. The CDR3 runs to 17 residues. Germline CDR1 and CDR2: SGHAT and FQNNGV. Losses at the gene ends were 7 bases for V and 0 bases for J; bases not matched to a gene: 12. As DNA, the CDR3 is TGTGCCAGCACCTCCCCCGACAGGGCAAACTCTGGAAACACCATATATTTT. Translating gives CASTSPDRANSGNTIYF.

This clonotype has only a few counts. The genes are TRBV11-1 and TRBJ2-1; 8 bases align to TRBD2. Germline loops: CDR1 SGHAT, CDR2 FQDESV (reference sequence). After removal of 1 base from V and 3 bases from J, the junction contained 5 bases not matched to a gene. The CDR3 covers 16 residues. CDR3 region: CASSLGAGTSYNEQFF. The DNA for the CDR3 is TGTGCCAGCAGCTTAGGGGCCGGGACTAGCTACAATGAGCAGTTCTTC.

This clonotype showed up just a few times. This CDR3 is CASSLEVAGGQETQYF. The DNA for the CDR3 is TGTGCCAGCAGCTTAGAGGTAGCGGGGGGTCAAGAGACCCAGTACTTC. This chain joins TRBV7-2 and TRBJ2-5; 10 nucleotides agree with TRBD2. The germline V gene encodes CDR1 SGHTA and CDR2 FQGNSA. V lost 1 base and J lost 2; bases outside the gene matches: 4. The CDR3 consists of 16 residues.

This clonotype was seen more than once but under ten times. The genes are TRBV7-2 and TRBJ2-7; D call uncertain. This CDR3 has 13 amino acids. Germline assignment: CDR1 SGHTA and CDR2 FQGNSA. V gave up 4 bases and J gave up 6 bases, with 13 bases separating them. The CDR3 sequence is CASSSVPLREQYF. CDR3 DNA sequence: TGTGCCAGCAGCTCCGTCCCCTTACGCGAGCAGTACTTC. Supplemented by reference TRBV7-2 and TRBJ2-7, the full variable domain reads GAGVSQSPSNKVTEKGKDVELRCDPISGHTALYWYRQSLGQGLEFLIYFQGNSAPDKSGLPSDRFSAERTGGSVSTLTIQRTQQEDSAVYLCASSSVPLREQYFGPGTRLTVT.

This clonotype was observed a handful of times. CDR3 nucleotide sequence: TGTGCCAGCAGTTTATCGGTACAGGGGAACACCGGGGAGCTGTTTTTT. It yields the protein CASSLSVQGNTGELFF. The chain combines TRBV27 with TRBJ2-2; D perhaps matches TRBD1 (6 bases). The germline V gene encodes CDR1 MNHEY and CDR2 SMNVEV (reference sequence). Trimming took 0 bases from V and 1 from J, leaving 9 bases between them. CDR3 size: 16 residues.

The chain couples TRBV5-4 to TRBJ2-1; D may match TRBD1 or TRBD2 (5 bases each). The CDR3 covers 16 residues. Trimming left V 0 bases short and J 8 bases short, with 18 bases between. Germline V gives CDR1 SGHNT, CDR2 YYREEE (reference sequence). CDR3 DNA sequence: TGTGCCAGCAGCTTGGGGTCCCCGGGGCCTGTCGATGAGCAGTTCTTC. Encoded protein: CASSLGSPGPVDEQFF.

This clonotype occurred a few times. The V and J genes are TRBV5-1 and TRBJ1-5, with D tentatively TRBD1 (6 bases). The V end lost 4 bases, the J end lost 4 bases, and 15 bases lay between the germline ends. The CDR3 is made up of 15 amino acids. CDR1 is SGHRS, CDR2 YFSETQ, per germline. CDR3 bases: TGCGCCAGCAGCGTAACAGGGAATTCTAATCAGCCCCAGCATTTT. This codes for CASSVTGNSNQPQHF.

The rearrangement joins TRBV6-6 to TRBJ2-7; D unresolved. The CDR3 has 15 amino acids. V dropped 2 bases and J dropped 1 base, with 12 bases sitting between them. Germline assignment: CDR1 MNHNY and CDR2 SVGAGI (reference sequence). The CDR3, as DNA: TGTGCCAGCAGTTACCCCCGTGGCGGATCCTACGAGCAGTACTTC. Amino acids: CASSYPRGGSYEQYF.

This clonotype was detected many times. The chain carries TRBV7-9 and TRBJ2-5, with 14 nucleotides matching TRBD2. The CDR3 loop spans 19 amino acids. Losses at the gene ends were 5 bases for V and 0 bases for J; bases not matched to a gene: 11. Germline loops: CDR1 SEHNR, CDR2 FQNEAQ (reference sequence). CDR3 DNA: TGTGCCAGCAGCAAATTCGGGACTAGCGGGGGCGACAACCAAGAGACCCAGTACTTC. This sequence encodes CASSKFGTSGGDNQETQYF.

This clonotype showed up just a few times. The chain carries TRBV10-3 and TRBJ2-2, with TRBD1 identical over 8 bases. This CDR3 comprises 13 residues. V lost 7 bases to trimming and J lost 5 bases; unmatched junction nucleotides: 3. Germline CDR1 reads ENHRY; CDR2 reads SYGVKD. The CDR3: CAIKTGATGELFF. The DNA of the CDR3 is TGTGCCATCAAGACAGGGGCGACCGGGGAGCTGTTTTTT.

The gene calls are TRBV7-9 and TRBJ2-1, with D perhaps TRBD1 or TRBD2 (5 bases each). The CDR3 length is 11 residues. Germline V gene sequence: CDR1 SEHNR, CDR2 FQNEAQ (reference sequence). V was shortened by 8 bases and J by 4 bases, with 6 bases between the two germline ends. The CDR3 loop reads CASEGYNEQFF. For the CDR3, the DNA is TGTGCCAGCGAGGGGTACAATGAGCAGTTCTTC.

The chain couples TRBV6-8 to TRBJ1-2; 7 bases match TRBD1. From germline, CDR1 is MNHGY and CDR2 SAAAGT. With 0 bases clipped from V and 0 bases from J, the junction kept 4 bases outside the gene matches. The CDR3 loop spans 16 amino acids. The CDR3 bases are TGTGCCAGCAGTTACTCGAGGACAGGCTCTAACTATGGCTACACCTTC. Encoded protein: CASSYSRTGSNYGYTF.

The rearrangement uses TRBV6-2 or TRBV6-3 and TRBJ2-1, with TRBD1 as a possible D gene (5 bases). The CDR3 has 15 residues. Germline CDR1 and CDR2: MNHEY and SVGEGT. Trimming pared 4 bases from V and 7 bases from J, leaving 17 bases between. CDR3 DNA sequence: TGTGCCAGCAGTTCCCTCAGGGAAACTTCTAATGAGCAGTTCTTC. Encoded protein: CASSSLRETSNEQFF.